Presented here are 14 T cell receptor beta chains from one specimen sequenced in a study of blood T cell repertoires in COVID-19. The table came from immunoSEQ multiplex PCR; TCRdb's copy has only in-frame clones and leaves some out. Of 180,000 or so clones in the sample, roughly 88% were seen once. The sequenced material came from PBMCs or T cells enriched from blood (not recorded which). The receptors shown here come from a man aged 35 to 55 with acute COVID-19.

This clone was observed a few times. The chain joins TRBV24-1 to TRBJ2-1; no definite D call. V lost 10 bases, J lost 7 bases, and 10 bases lay in between. CDR3 length: 11 amino acids. Germline V gene lookup returns CDR1 KGHDR and CDR2 SFDVKD. The CDR3 here is CATELFNEQFF. In DNA, the CDR3 is TGTGCCACTGAGTTGTTTAATGAGCAGTTCTTC.

The V call is TRBV27, the J call TRBJ2-5; a possible D gene is TRBD2 (7 bases). Germline V CDR1 and CDR2: MNHEY, SMNVEV (reference sequence). This CDR3 has 15 amino acids. Deletions cut 7 bases from V and 5 bases from J, with 20 bases between. The CDR3 spells CASTPGAGEGETQYF. In DNA form, the CDR3 reads TGTGCCAGCACCCCTGGGGCAGGGGAGGGGGAGACCCAGTACTTC.

Comment on this clone: Distinct nucleotide sequences in the sample also encode this CDR3. The V call is TRBV5-1, the J call TRBJ2-7; 13 positions agree with TRBD2. The CDR3 is made up of 15 amino acids. Per the germline V gene, CDR1 is SGHRS and CDR2 is YFSETQ. J was trimmed by 3 bases and V by 0 bases; bases with no gene match: 0. The DNA for the CDR3 is TGCGCCAGCAGCTTGGGGACTAGCGGGAGCTACGAGCAGTACTTC. This gives the protein CASSLGTSGSYEQYF.

The V and J genes are TRBV7-9 and TRBJ2-7, with D maybe TRBD2 (6 bases). Germline assignment: CDR1 SEHNR and CDR2 FQNEAQ (reference sequence). V lost 6 bases, J lost 0 bases, and 12 bases lay in between. This CDR3 comprises 14 residues. The CDR3 bases are TGTGCCAGCAGTCAGACTAGTGGCTCCTACGAGCAGTACTTC. Protein sequence: CASSQTSGSYEQYF.

This clone was seen more than once but under ten times. The gene calls are TRBV10-3 and TRBJ1-5; 7 bases map to TRBD1. The CDR3 loop spans 15 amino acids. V shed 2 bases, J shed 2 bases, and the junction held 3 bases outside the gene matches. Germline V gene data show CDR1 as ENHRY and CDR2 as SYGVKD. The CDR3 nucleotides read TGTGCCATCAGTGAGGGAGGACAGGGCAATCAGCCCCAGCATTTT. Translated, it gives CAISEGGQGNQPQHF.

The chain employs TRBV18 and TRBJ2-1; D unresolved. V was cut by 1 base and J by 0 bases, with 7 bases left in between. This CDR3 comprises 15 residues. Per the germline V gene, CDR1 is KGHSH and CDR2 is LQKENI. The DNA for the CDR3 is TGTGCCAGCTCACCACGCAAGAGCTCCTACAATGAGCAGTTCTTC. Amino acids: CASSPRKSSYNEQFF.

V and J are TRBV13 and TRBJ2-5; D is possibly TRBD2 (6 bases). Between the trimmed V and J ends, which lost 5 bases and 4 bases, there was a span of 17 bases. Germline V gene sequence: CDR1 PRHDT, CDR2 FYEKMQ (reference sequence). The CDR3 contains 15 residues. The CDR3 DNA reads TGTGCCAGCAGCCCCCCGGCGGGGCGGGGAGAGACCCAGTACTTC. Translated: CASSPPAGRGETQYF. The full variable domain, with the rest looked up from reference TRBV13 and TRBJ2-5, is AAGVIQSPRHLIKEKRETATLKCYPIPRHDTVYWYQQGPGQDPQFLISFYEKMQSDKGSIPDRFSAQQFSDYHSELNMSSLELGDSALYFCASSPPAGRGETQYFGPGTRLLVL.

Only one count was recorded for this clone. The V and J genes are TRBV9 and TRBJ2-7; D is unresolved. The CDR3 has 19 residues. Trimming cost V 3 bases and J 0 bases, with 25 bases left between them. In germline, CDR1 is SGDLS, CDR2 YYNGEE. The CDR3 is CASSARAHDFSSYSYEQYF. CDR3 coding DNA: TGTGCCAGCAGCGCCCGAGCCCACGATTTTTCTTCTTACTCCTACGAGCAGTACTTC.

The rearrangement links TRBV7-9 to TRBJ1-4, with 8 bases matching TRBD1. V shed 3 bases and J 3 bases; nucleotides not matched to a gene: 6. CDR1 and CDR2 from the germline V gene are SEHNR and FQNEAQ (reference sequence). The CDR3 spans 16 residues. The CDR3 sequence: CASSFGQGASNEKLFF. The CDR3 coding sequence is TGTGCCAGCAGCTTTGGGCAGGGGGCATCTAATGAAAAACTGTTTTTT.

The CDR3 protein is CSASWLAEYNEQFF. CDR3 nucleotides: TGCAGTGCTAGTTGGCTAGCGGAGTACAATGAGCAGTTCTTC. V usage is TRBV20-1 and J usage is TRBJ2-1; 7 bases fit TRBD2. Germline CDR1 reads DFQATT; CDR2 reads SNEGSKA (reference sequence). The CDR3 has 14 amino acids. V trimming: 3 bases; J trimming: 4 bases; junction bases outside the gene matches: 6.

CDR3 loop: CAELAGDRNEQFF. The DNA for the CDR3 is TGTGCCGAACTAGCGGGGGACCGCAATGAGCAGTTCTTC. The chain combines TRBV19 with TRBJ2-1; 11 nucleotides align to TRBD2. Germline V gene sequence: CDR1 LNHDA, CDR2 SQIVND (reference sequence). The V gene end was trimmed by 11 bases and the J gene end by 6 bases; junction bases not matched to a gene: 6. CDR3 length equals 13 residues.

The gene calls are TRBV24-1 and TRBJ2-7, with a weak D call TRBD2 (5 bases). With 3 bases removed from V and 2 bases from J, the gap between germline ends came to 19 bases. The CDR3 extends over 17 amino acids. The V gene's germline CDR1 is KGHDR and CDR2 SFDVKD. CDR3 residues: CATSDTPPGGRTYEQYF. The CDR3 DNA follows: TGTGCCACCAGTGATACCCCCCCCGGAGGAAGGACCTACGAGCAGTACTTC.

The CDR3 nucleotides read TGTGCCAGCAGCGGGCCAGGGATGGACACTGAAGCTTTCTTT. This codes for CASSGPGMDTEAFF. This chain links TRBV7-9 with TRBJ1-1; perhaps TRBD1 as D (5 bases). V dropped 5 bases and J dropped 3 bases, with 13 bases sitting between them. CDR1 and CDR2 (germline): SEHNR, FQNEAQ (reference sequence). This CDR3 contains 14 residues.

CDR3 in amino acids: CASSLSDYITDTQYF. The CDR3 nucleotides are TGTGCCAGCAGCTTAAGCGACTACATAACAGATACGCAGTATTTT. The chain joins TRBV7-2 to TRBJ2-3; D perhaps matches TRBD2 (5 bases). Trimming left V 2 bases short and J 3 bases short, with 12 bases between. Germline CDR1 reads SGHTA; CDR2 reads FQGNSA. The CDR3 runs to 15 residues.